This record concerns one T cell receptor beta chain sequence. CDR3 length: 13 amino acids. The V gene lost 1 base and the J gene lost 10 bases, with 11 bases spanning the gap. Germline-derived CDR1 and CDR2 are SGHVS and FNYEAQ. This sample was taken from a study of siplizumab effects on memory and regulatory T cells. The table came from immunoSEQ multiplex PCR; TCRdb's copy has only in-frame clones and leaves some out. The table lists more than 90,000 clones, about 93% of them singletons. Sequenced material: non-Treg CD4+ T cells sorted from blood. This clonotype originated in a human donor in good health. The chain uses TRBV7-6 and TRBJ2-1, with D perhaps matching TRBD2 (6 bases). CDR3 nucleotides: TGTGCCAGCAGCTTAGTACGGGGGTTCGAGCAGTTCTTC. Protein: CASSLVRGFEQFF.